This entry describes one T cell receptor beta chain. Its antigen is not identified. Researchers ran the PCR with 60 Vbeta and 13 Jbeta primers. Data came from immunoSEQ multiplex PCR; TCRdb stores just in-frame clones and leaves some out. The sample yields more than 150,000 clones, about 80% seen once. V shed 8 bases, J shed 3 bases, and the junction held 17 bases outside the gene matches. Germline CDR1 is MDHEN and CDR2 is SYDVKM. The CDR3 runs to 18 residues. The source of the sample is a study of cytomegalovirus exposure and HLA in healthy donors. Study-wide results and limits: For most TCR beta V segments, an earlier analysis put the productive rate at about 87% or about 30% of the time. A later look showed TCR association rates differing by HLA locus, highest for DRB1 and lowest for HLA-C. Most TCR sequences were rare, but some public TCRs occurred in many donors.

This clonotype was sampled from a woman younger than 45 in good health and CMV-seronegative. Material: PBMCs. This chain joins TRBV28 and TRBJ2-1, with TRBD2 matching over 9 bases. CDR3 DNA: TGTGCCAGCTCCCCACCGAGGTCTAGCGGGACCCTCTACAATGAGCAGTTCTTC. As protein: CASSPPRSSGTLYNEQFF.